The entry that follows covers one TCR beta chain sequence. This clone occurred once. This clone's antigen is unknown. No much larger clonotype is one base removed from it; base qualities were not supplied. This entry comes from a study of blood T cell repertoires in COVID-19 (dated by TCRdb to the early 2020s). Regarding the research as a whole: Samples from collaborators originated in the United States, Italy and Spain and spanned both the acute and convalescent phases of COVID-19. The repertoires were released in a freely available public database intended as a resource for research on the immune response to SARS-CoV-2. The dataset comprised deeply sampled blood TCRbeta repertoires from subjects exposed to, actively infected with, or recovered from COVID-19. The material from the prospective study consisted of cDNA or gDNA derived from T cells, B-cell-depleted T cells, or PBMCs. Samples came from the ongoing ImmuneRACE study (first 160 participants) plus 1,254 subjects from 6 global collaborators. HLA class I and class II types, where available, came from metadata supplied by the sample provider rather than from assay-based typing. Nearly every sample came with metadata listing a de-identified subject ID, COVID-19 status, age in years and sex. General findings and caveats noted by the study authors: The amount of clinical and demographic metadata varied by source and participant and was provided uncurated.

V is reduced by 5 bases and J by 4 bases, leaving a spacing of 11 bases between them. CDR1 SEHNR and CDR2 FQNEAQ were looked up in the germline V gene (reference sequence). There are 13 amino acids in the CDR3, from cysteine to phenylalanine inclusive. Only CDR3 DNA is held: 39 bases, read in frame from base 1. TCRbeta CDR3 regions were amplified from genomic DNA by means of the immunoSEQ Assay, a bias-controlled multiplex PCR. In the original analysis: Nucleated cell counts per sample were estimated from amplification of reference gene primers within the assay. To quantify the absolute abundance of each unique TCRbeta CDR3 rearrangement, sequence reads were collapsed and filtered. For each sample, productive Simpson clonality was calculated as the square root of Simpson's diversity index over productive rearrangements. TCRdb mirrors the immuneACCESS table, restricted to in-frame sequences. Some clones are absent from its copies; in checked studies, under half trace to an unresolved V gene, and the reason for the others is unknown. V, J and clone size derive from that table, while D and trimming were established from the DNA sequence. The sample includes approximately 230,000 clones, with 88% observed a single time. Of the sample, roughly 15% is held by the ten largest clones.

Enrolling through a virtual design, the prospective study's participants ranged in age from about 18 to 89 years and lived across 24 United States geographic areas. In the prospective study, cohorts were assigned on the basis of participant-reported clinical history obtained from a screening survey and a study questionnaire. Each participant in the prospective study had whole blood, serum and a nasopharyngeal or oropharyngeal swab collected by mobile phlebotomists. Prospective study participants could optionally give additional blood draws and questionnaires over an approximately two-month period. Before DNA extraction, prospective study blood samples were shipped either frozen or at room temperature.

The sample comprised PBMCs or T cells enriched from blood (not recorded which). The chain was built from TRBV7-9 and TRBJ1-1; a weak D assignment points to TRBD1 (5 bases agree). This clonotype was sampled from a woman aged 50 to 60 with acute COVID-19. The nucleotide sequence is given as TGTGCCAGCAGCACCCGACAGAGCACTGAAGCTTTCTTT. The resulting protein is CASSTRQSTEAFF.